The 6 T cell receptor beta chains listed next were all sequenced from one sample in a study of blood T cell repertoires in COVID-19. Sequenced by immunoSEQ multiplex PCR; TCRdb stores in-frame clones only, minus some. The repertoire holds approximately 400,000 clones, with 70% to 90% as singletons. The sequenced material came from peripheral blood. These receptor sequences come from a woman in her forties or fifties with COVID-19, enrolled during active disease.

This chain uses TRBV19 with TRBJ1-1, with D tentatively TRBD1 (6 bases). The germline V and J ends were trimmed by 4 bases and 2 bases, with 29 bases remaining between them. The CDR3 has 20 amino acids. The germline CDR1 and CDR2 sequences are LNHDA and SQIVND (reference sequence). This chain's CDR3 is CASSTRSSGGPTKPNTEAFF. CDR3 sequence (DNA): TGTGCCAGTAGTACCCGATCGTCCGGGGGGCCGACTAAACCTAACACTGAAGCTTTCTTT.

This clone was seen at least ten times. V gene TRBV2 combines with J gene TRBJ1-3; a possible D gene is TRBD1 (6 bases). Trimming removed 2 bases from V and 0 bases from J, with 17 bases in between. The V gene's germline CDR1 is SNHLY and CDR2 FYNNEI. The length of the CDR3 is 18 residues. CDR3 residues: CASSESRGGPYSGNTIYF. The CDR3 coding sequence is TGTGCCAGCAGTGAAAGTAGGGGGGGGCCCTACTCTGGAAACACCATATATTTT.

The chain's CDR3 is CASSFGLYNEQFF. The CDR3 nucleotides are TGTGCCAGCAGCTTTGGGCTATACAATGAGCAGTTCTTC. J is TRBJ2-1 and V is TRBV7-2; no firm D call. V was cut by 3 bases and J by 4 bases, with 7 bases left in between. This CDR3 spans 13 amino acids. Germline CDR1 is SGHTA and CDR2 is FQGNSA.

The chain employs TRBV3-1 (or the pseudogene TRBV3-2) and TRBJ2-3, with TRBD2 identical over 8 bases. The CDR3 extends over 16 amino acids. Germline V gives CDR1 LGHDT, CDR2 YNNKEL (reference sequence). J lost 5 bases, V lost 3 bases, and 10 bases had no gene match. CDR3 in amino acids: CASSHAQQRGLDTQYF. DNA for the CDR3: TGTGCCAGCAGCCACGCCCAGCAGCGGGGGTTAGATACGCAGTATTTT.

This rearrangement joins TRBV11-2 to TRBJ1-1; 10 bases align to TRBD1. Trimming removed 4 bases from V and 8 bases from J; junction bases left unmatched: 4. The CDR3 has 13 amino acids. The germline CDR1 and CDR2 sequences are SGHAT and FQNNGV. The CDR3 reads CASSSRTGGEAFF. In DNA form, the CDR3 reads TGTGCCAGCAGCTCGAGGACAGGGGGAGAAGCTTTCTTT. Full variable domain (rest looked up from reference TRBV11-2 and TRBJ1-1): EAGVAQSPRYKIIEKRQSVAFWCNPISGHATLYWYQQILGQGPKLLIQFQNNGVVDDSQLPKDRFSAERLKGVDSTLKIQPAKLEDSAVYLCASSSRTGGEAFFGQGTRLTVV.

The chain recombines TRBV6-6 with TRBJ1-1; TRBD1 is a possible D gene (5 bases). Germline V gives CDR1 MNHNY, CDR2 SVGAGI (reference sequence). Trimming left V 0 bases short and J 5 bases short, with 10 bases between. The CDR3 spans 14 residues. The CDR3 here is CASSYSKGNTEAFF. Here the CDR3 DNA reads TGTGCCAGCAGTTACTCGAAGGGGAATACTGAAGCTTTCTTT.